This T cell receptor (beta chain) was observed in a study of control samples from healthy donors and cancer patients. Germline V gene data show CDR1 as SGHRS and CDR2 as YFSETQ. The CDR3 is 16 residues long. Trimming cost V 4 bases and J 7 bases; bases outside gene matches: 12. Measured with immunoSEQ multiplex PCR; TCRdb has only the in-frame clones, and not every one. The sample has 150,000 to 200,000 clones, around 96% seen once. The sequencing input was blood. V usage is TRBV5-1 and J usage is TRBJ1-4; 8 bases map to TRBD1. This TCR derives from a woman aged 40 to 49 in good health. The CDR3 nucleotides are TGCGCCAGCAGCCTGGATGTGACAGGGGTTCGTGAAAAACTGTTTTTT. The encoded protein is CASSLDVTGVREKLFF.